The clone carrying this T cell receptor beta chain has only a few counts. Its antigen is unidentified. The CDR3 is made up of 18 amino acids. Trimming cost V 3 bases and J 1 base, with 16 bases left between them. The germline V gene encodes CDR1 ENHRY and CDR2 SYGVKD. This sample was taken from a study of post-analysis software for immune sequencing data. The study's findings and limits: Among 4 or 5 TRBV segments more frequent in patients than controls were TRBV5-6, TRBV5-1 and TRBV20-1.

Each TCR beta cDNA library carried unique molecular identifiers. TCRdb independently ran MiXCR on the PCR reads; one entry per CDR3 protein. The sample contains 600,000 to 700,000 distinct CDR3 sequences, 55% to 70% of which appear only once. The chain combines TRBV10-3 with TRBJ2-6; no clear D gene. The specimen sequenced was blood. The receptor's source is a girl aged 2 to 10 with multiple sclerosis. CDR3 region: CAISETLEQMSGANVLTF. CDR3 DNA sequence: TGTGCCATCAGTGAAACATTGGAACAGATGTCTGGGGCCAACGTCCTGACTTTC.